Following are 8 T cell receptor beta chains from one sample sequenced in a study of T-cell reconstitution after alpha-beta-depleted transplantation in children (dated by TCRdb to about 2016). The library was built by means of PCR. The sequencer listed for this sample is Illumina HiSeq 2500. Molecular barcoding was employed in the preparation of TCR libraries, with unique molecular identifiers being used to normalize TCRbeta repertoire quantification. TCRdb passed the public sequencing reads through fastp at Q25 and MiXCR, retaining productive beta sequences. Each CDR3 protein gets just one entry, which takes the most common genes and DNA from the rows behind it. The sample table records 65,000 to 75,000 distinct CDR3 sequences; 4.9% of these occur just once. Clones ranked in the top ten supply approximately 20% of the sample. The meaning of the sample's treatment or condition label: allogeneic hematopoietic cell transplantation with graft depleted of TCRalphabeta T cells and CD19 B cells.

The specimen comprised PBMCs, mostly from graft donor cells, sampled 180 days after TCRalphabeta/CD19-depleted stem cell transplant. The receptors were sampled from a boy in the first two years of life who had a stem cell transplant for acute myeloid leukemia, so the T cells may come from the graft donor.

This chain links TRBV7-1 with TRBJ2-5, with TRBD2 identical over 7 bases. TRBV7-1 is known as an ORF, though its function is uncertain. CDR3 length: 17 amino acids. V shed 3 bases and J 1 base; nucleotides not matched to a gene: 11. Here the CDR3 DNA reads TGTGCCAGCAGCTCCCCTTGGGGAGCGGGGTTCCAAGAGACCCAGTACTTC. Protein: CASSSPWGAGFQETQYF.

This clonotype was seen ten or more times. The chain carries TRBV7-9 and TRBJ1-1, with unresolved D. Trimming cost V 0 bases and J 5 bases, with 13 bases left between them. The CDR3 spans 15 residues. Germline CDR1 reads SEHNR; CDR2 reads FQNEAQ (reference sequence). CDR3 in amino acids: CASSLALGMGTEAFF. CDR3 in DNA: TGTGCCAGCAGCTTAGCGTTAGGTATGGGAACTGAAGCTTTCTTT.

The table lists this clonotype with many counts. The rearrangement uses TRBV4-3 and TRBJ2-7, with D tentatively TRBD1 (6 bases). Germline V lookup: CDR1 LGHNA, CDR2 YSLEER. The V end was cut by 1 base, the J end by 0 bases, with 16 bases between. The CDR3 covers 17 residues. CDR3 coding DNA: TGCGCCAGCAGCCAAGGCGTGGGGACATCCTCCTCCTACGAGCAGTACTTC. Translating gives CASSQGVGTSSSYEQYF.

This clonotype came up many times. The V and J genes are TRBV25-1 and TRBJ1-2; the match to TRBD1 covers 9 bases. The V gene's germline CDR1 is MGHDK and CDR2 SYGVNS. This CDR3 contains 16 residues. Trimming cost V 1 base and J 5 bases; bases outside gene matches: 8. The chain's CDR3 is CASSESEQGAGYGYTF. The CDR3, as DNA: TGTGCCAGCAGTGAATCTGAACAGGGGGCTGGGTATGGCTACACCTTC.

This clonotype was seen at least ten times. This sequence joins TRBV6-5 and TRBJ2-1; 8 bases are shared with TRBD1. With 1 base clipped from V and 8 bases from J, the junction kept 7 bases outside the gene matches. CDR3 length: 15 residues. Germline values: CDR1 MNHEY, CDR2 SVGAGI. The CDR3 coding sequence is TGTGCCAGCAGTTACTTAGGACAGGGTCGCGATGAGCAGTTCTTC. Encoded protein: CASSYLGQGRDEQFF.

In its sample, this clonotype was seen many times. The gene calls are TRBV6-7 and TRBJ2-5, with D maybe TRBD1 (6 bases). TRBV6-7 belongs to the ORF category, with a function that is uncertain. The CDR3 spans 15 residues. The V gene lost 6 bases and the J gene lost 1 base, with 15 bases spanning the gap. The CDR3 spells CASRTGKPFQETQYF. The CDR3 nucleotides read TGTGCCAGCAGGACAGGAAAACCTTTCCAAGAGACCCAGTACTTC.

This clonotype was seen ten or more times. V gene TRBV6-5 combines with J gene TRBJ1-1; D is possibly TRBD1 (6 bases). Germline V lookup: CDR1 MNHEY, CDR2 SVGAGI. The CDR3 is 18 residues long. V lost 7 bases, J lost 1 base, and 25 bases lay in between. The CDR3 loop is CASNIGGRGVWKNTEAFF. The CDR3 bases are TGTGCCAGCAATATTGGGGGAAGGGGGGTATGGAAGAACACTGAAGCTTTCTTT.

This clonotype was seen many times. The chain couples TRBV12-3 or TRBV12-4 to TRBJ2-3, with a tentative D call TRBD2 (7 bases). The V and J ends lost 7 bases and 7 bases respectively, with 27 bases between them. This CDR3 has 17 amino acids. The CDR3 DNA is TGTGCCAGCACTCCTCCTGGGGGCGGGGGCCTCCCAAATACGCAGTATTTT. This encodes CASTPPGGGGLPNTQYF.